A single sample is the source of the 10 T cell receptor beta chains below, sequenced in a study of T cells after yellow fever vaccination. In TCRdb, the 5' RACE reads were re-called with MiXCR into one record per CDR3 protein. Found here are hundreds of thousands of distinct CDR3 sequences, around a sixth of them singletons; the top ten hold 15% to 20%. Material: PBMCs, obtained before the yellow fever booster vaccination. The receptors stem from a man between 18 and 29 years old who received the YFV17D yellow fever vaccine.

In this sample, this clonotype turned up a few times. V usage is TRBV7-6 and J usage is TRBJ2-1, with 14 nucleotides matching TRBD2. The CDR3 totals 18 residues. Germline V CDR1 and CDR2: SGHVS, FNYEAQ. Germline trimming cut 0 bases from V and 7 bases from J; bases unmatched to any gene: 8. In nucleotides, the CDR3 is TGTGCCAGCAGCTTAGCGGAGGGACTAGCGGGGGCCGGGAATGAGCAGTTCTTC. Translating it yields CASSLAEGLAGAGNEQFF.

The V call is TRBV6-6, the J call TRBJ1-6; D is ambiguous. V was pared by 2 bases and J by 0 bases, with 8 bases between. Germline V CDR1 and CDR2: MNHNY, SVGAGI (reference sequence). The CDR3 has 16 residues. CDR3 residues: CASSYPQSSYNSPLHF. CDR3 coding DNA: TGTGCCAGCAGTTACCCGCAGAGCTCCTATAATTCACCCCTCCACTTT.

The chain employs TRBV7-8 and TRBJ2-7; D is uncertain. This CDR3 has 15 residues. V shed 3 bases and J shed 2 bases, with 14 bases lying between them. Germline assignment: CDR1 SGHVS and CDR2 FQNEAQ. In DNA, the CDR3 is TGTGCCAGCAGCTTGGACCCCGCCCCCGCCTACGAGCAGTACGTC. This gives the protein CASSLDPAPAYEQYV.

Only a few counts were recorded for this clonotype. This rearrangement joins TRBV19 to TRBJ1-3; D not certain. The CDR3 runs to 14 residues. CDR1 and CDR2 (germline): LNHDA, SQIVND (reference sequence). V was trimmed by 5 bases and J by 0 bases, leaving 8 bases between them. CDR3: CASSVDFSGNTIYF. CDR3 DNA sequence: TGTGCCAGTAGTGTGGACTTCTCTGGAAACACCATATATTTT. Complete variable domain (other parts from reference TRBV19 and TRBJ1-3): DGGITQSPKYLFRKEGQNVTLSCEQNLNHDAMYWYRQDPGQGLRLIYYSQIVNDFQKGDIAEGYSVSREKKESFPLTVTSAQKNPTAFYLCASSVDFSGNTIYFGEGSWLTVV.

The CDR3 DNA reads as TGTGCCAGCAGCCCGATCTCTGGGGAGAATTCACCCCTCCACTTT. This translates into CASSPISGENSPLHF. The chain is built from TRBV5-6 and TRBJ1-6; D not resolved. The CDR3 is 15 residues long. Trimming left V 4 bases short and J 7 bases short, with 15 bases between. The germline V gene has CDR1 SGHDT and CDR2 YYEEEE.

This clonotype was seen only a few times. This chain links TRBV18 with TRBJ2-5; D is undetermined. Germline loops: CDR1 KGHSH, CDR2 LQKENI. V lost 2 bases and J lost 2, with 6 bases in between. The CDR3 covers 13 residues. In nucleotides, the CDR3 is TGTGCCAGCTCACCAGGGGAACAAGAGACCCAGTACTTC. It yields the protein CASSPGEQETQYF.

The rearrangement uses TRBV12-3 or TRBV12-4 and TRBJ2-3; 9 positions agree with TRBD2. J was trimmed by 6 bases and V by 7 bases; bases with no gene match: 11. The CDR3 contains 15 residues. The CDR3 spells CASTHLGLAGDTQYF. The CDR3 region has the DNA TGTGCCAGCACTCATCTAGGGCTAGCGGGGGATACGCAGTATTTT.

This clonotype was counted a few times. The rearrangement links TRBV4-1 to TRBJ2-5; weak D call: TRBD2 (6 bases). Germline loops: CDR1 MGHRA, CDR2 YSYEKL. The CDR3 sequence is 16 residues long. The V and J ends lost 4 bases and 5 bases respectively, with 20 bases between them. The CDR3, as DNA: TGCGCCAGCAGCCCCACTTTTCGAGCGGCGGGGGAGACCCAGTACTTC. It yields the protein CASSPTFRAAGETQYF.

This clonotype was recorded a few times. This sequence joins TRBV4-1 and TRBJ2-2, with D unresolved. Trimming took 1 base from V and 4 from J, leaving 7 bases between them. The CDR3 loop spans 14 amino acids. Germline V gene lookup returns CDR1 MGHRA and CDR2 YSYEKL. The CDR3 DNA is TGCGCCAGCAGCCAAGTCCCATTCACCGGGGAGCTGTTTTTT. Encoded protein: CASSQVPFTGELFF.

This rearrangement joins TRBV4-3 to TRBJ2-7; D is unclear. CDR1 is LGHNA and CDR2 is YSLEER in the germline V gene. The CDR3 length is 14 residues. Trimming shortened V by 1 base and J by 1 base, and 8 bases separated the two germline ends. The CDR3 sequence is CASSQVLVSYEQYV. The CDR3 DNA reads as TGCGCCAGCAGCCAAGTCCTGGTTTCCTACGAGCAGTACGTC.